This T cell receptor beta chain was obtained from a study of PD-1 and CTLA-4 blockade in melanoma (dated by TCRdb to about 2021). About the full investigation: In patients with melanoma, the researchers looked at the effects of CTLA-4 blockade versus PD-1 blockade on the CD8 T cell response that was melanoma-reactive.

Library method: the immunoSEQ multiplex PCR assay. Drawn from immuneACCESS, this table holds only the in-frame rearrangements with V and J called that TCRdb kept. Clones are partly lost; checked studies trace under half to an unresolved V gene and leave the rest unexplained. The sample table contains about 16,000 clones; only one count was recorded for around two thirds of them. The ten top clones hold roughly an eighth of the sample. As for this clone: What antigen it recognizes has not been identified. Within one base of it there is no much larger clone, and no base qualities were kept.

Its CDR3 holds 15 amino acids, cysteine through phenylalanine. CDR3 DNA only is kept here, 45 bases in frame from base 1. Looking up the germline V gene yields CDR1 SGHTS and CDR2 YDEGEE. V loses 0 bases of germline sequence and J loses 4 bases, and the interval between the two ends is 11 bases. The rearranged segments are TRBV5-8 and TRBJ1-5; a confident D gene designation cannot be given. The TCR was taken from a human donor with melanoma. The source material was CD8+ T cells from peripheral blood, sampled from a patient given anti-PD-1 treatment. CDR3 region: CASSLAVGKNQPQHF. The nucleotides are TGTGCCAGCAGCTTGGCCGTAGGGAAGAATCAGCCCCAGCATTTT.